This T cell receptor (beta chain) was identified during a study of blood T cell repertoires in COVID-19. Libraries were prepared by immunoSEQ multiplex PCR; TCRdb keeps only in-frame clonotypes and omits some of them. The table shows about 110,000 clones, with nearly 90% occurring only once. The sequencing input was peripheral blood. This clonotype originated in a human donor in a cohort sampled during active COVID-19.

The DNA for the CDR3 is TGTGCCAGCAGCACGGGACTAGCGGGAAACTACAATGAGCAGTTCTTC. Translated, it gives CASSTGLAGNYNEQFF. The genes are TRBV7-9 and TRBJ2-1, with TRBD2 identical over 13 bases. The germline gives CDR1 SEHNR, CDR2 FQNEAQ (reference sequence). Trimming took 5 bases from V and 3 from J; bases not matched to a gene: 4. CDR3 length equals 16 residues.